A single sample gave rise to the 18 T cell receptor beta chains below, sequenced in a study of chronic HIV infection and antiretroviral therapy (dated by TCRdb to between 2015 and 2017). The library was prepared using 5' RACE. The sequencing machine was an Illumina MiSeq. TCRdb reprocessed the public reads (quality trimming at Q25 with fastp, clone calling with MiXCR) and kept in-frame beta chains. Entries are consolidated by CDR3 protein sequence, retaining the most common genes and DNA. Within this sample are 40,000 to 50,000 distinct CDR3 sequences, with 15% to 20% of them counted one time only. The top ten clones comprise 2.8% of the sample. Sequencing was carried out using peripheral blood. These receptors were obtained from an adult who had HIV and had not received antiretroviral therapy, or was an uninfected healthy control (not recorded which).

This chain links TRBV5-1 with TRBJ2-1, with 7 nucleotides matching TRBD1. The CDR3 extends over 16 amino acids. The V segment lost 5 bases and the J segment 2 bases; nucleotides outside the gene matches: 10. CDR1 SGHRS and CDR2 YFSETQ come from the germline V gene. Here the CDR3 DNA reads TGCGCCAGCAGTCCGGCGGACAGGTGGACCTACAATGAGCAGTTCTTC. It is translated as CASSPADRWTYNEQFF. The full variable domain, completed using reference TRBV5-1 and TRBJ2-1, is KAGVTQTPRYLIKTRGQQVTLSCSPISGHRSVSWYQQTPGQGLQFLFEYFSETQRNKGNFPGRFSGRQFSNSRSEMNVSTLELGDSALYLCASSPADRWTYNEQFFGPGTRLTVL.

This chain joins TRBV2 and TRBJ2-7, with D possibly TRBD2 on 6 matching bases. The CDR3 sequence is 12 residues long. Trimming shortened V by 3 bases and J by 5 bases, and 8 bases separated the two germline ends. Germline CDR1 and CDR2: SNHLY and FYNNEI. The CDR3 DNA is TGTGCCAGCAGTGATTGGGGGGACGAGCAGTACTTC. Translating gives CASSDWGDEQYF.

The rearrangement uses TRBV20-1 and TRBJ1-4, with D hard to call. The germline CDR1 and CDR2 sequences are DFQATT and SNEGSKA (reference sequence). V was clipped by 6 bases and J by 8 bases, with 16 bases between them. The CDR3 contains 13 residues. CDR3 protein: CSATGPRPEKLFF. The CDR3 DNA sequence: TGCAGTGCCACCGGCCCGCGGCCAGAAAAACTGTTTTTT.

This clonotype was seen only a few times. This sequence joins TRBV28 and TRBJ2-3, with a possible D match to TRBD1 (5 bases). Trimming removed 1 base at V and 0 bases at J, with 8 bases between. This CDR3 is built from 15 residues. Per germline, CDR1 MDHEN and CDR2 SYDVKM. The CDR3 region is CASSLSGPSTDTQYF. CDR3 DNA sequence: TGTGCCAGCAGTTTATCAGGGCCTAGCACAGATACGCAGTATTTT.

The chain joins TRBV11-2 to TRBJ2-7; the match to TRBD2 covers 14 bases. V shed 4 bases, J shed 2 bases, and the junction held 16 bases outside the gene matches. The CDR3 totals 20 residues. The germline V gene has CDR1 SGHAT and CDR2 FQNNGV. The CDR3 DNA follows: TGTGCCAGCAGCTCCTACGTTGGGACTAGCGGGAGAAGGAGCACCTACGAGCAGTACTTC. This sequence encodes CASSSYVGTSGRRSTYEQYF.

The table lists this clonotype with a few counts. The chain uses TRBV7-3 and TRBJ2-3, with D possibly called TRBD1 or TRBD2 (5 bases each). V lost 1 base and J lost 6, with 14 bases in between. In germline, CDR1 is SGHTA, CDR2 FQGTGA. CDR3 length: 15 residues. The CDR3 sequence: CASSLKAGTTDTQYF. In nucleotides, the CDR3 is TGTGCCAGCAGCTTAAAAGCTGGGACGACGGATACGCAGTATTTT.

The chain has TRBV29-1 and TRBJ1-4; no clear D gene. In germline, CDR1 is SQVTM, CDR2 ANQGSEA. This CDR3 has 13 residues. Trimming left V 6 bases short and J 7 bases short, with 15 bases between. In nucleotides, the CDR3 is TGCAGCGTCCCCTTTGAGCAAGGTGAAAAACTGTTTTTT. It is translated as CSVPFEQGEKLFF.

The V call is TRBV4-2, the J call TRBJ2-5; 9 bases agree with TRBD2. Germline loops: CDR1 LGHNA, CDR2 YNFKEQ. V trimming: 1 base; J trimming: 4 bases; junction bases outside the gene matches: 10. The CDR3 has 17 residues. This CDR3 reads CASSQGFRREGRETQYF. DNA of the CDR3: TGTGCCAGCAGCCAAGGGTTTCGGCGGGAGGGCCGAGAGACCCAGTACTTC.

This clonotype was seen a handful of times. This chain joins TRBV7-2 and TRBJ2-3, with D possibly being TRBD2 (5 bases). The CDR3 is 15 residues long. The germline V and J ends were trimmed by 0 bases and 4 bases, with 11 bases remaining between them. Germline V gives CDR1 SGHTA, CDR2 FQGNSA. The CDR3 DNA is TGTGCCAGCAGCTTAGCTGGGAGAAGACCAGATACGCAGTATTTT. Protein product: CASSLAGRRPDTQYF.

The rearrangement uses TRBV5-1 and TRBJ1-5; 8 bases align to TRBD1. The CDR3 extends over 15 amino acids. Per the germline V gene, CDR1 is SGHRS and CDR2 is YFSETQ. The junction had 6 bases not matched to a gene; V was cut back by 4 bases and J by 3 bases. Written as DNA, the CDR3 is TGCGCCAGCAGCCCACAGACAGGGGTCAATCAGCCCCAGCATTTT. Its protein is CASSPQTGVNQPQHF.

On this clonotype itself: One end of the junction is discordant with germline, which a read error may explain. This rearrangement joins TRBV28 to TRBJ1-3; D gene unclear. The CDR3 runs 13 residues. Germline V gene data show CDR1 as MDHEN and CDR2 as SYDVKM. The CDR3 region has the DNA TGTGCCAGCAGGGAGAGTCCCCGAAACACCACATATTTT. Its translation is CASRESPRNTTYF.

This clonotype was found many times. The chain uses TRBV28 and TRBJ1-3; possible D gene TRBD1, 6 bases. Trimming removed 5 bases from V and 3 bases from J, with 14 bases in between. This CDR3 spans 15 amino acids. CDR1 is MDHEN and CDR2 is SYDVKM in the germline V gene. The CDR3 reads CASSPNRVFGNTIYF. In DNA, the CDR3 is TGTGCCAGCAGTCCAAACAGGGTTTTTGGAAACACCATATATTTT.

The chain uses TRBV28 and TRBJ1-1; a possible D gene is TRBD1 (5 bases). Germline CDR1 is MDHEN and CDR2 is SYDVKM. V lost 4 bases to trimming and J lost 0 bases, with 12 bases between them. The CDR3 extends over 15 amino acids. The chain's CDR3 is CASSSPGLMNTEAFF. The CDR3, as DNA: TGTGCCAGCAGTTCCCCGGGACTTATGAACACTGAAGCTTTCTTT.

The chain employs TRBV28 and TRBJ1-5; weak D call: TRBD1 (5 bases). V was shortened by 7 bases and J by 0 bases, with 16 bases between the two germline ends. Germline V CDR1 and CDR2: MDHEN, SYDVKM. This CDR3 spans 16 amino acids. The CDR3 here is CASITPPGVSNQPQHF. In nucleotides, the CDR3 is TGTGCCAGCATTACCCCCCCGGGGGTTAGCAATCAGCCCCAGCATTTT.

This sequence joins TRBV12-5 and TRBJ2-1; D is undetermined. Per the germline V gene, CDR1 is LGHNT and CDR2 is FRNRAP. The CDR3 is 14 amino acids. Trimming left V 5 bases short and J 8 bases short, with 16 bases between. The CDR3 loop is CASGLDIPFHEQFF. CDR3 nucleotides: TGTGCTAGTGGTCTTGACATCCCCTTTCATGAGCAGTTCTTC. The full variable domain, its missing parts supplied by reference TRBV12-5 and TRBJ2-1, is DARVTQTPRHKVTEMGQEVTMRCQPILGHNTVFWYRQTMMQGLELLAYFRNRAPLDDSGMPKDRFSAEMPDATLATLKIQPSEPRDSAVYFCASGLDIPFHEQFFGPGTRLTVL.

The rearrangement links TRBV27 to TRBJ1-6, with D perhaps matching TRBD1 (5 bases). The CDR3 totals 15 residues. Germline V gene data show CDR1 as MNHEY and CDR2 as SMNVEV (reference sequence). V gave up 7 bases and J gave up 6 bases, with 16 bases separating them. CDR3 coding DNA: TGTGCCAGCACCTCACCCAGGAGGGGTAATTCACCCCTCCACTTT. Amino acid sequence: CASTSPRRGNSPLHF.

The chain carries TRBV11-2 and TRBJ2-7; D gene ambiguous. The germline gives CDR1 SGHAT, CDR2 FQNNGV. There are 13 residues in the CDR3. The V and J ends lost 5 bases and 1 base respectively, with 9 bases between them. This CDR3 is CASSAVGSYEQYF. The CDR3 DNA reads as TGTGCCAGCAGCGCCGTTGGTTCCTACGAGCAGTACTTC.

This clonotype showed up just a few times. The CDR3 nucleotides are TGCAGCGTTAGGACTAGCGACACAGATACGCAGTATTTT. Its translation: CSVRTSDTDTQYF. The V and J genes are TRBV29-1 and TRBJ2-3; 9 nucleotides align to TRBD2. Germline CDR1 is SQVTM and CDR2 is ANQGSEA. V gave up 5 bases and J gave up 2 bases; unmatched junction bases: 2. This CDR3 has 13 amino acids.